Following are 2 T cell receptor beta chains from one sample sequenced in a study of Ad26.COV2.S vaccination and SARS-CoV-2 variants (dated by TCRdb to the early 2020s). The treatment or condition label of this sample denotes: around 19 received Ad26.COV2.S at low or high dose, single or two shots; about 5 received placebo; per-sample allocation not given. Repertoires of vaccine and placebo recipients were sequenced from samples taken on day 63 after the first injection. The library was made by the immunoSEQ multiplex PCR assay. TCRdb's version of the immuneACCESS table is confined to in-frame rearrangements and falls short of the full clone set. An unresolved V gene accounts for under half of the shortfall where checked; the remainder is of unknown origin. This sample has about 350,000 clones in its table, and around 89% of those were observed once. The ten top clones hold approximately 5.9% of the sample.

The input for sequencing was peripheral blood, taken in a trial of Ad26.COV2.S vaccine versus placebo. The receptors stem from a person aged 18-60 years who received the Ad26.COV2.S COVID-19 vaccine or a placebo.

This sequence joins TRBV24-1 and TRBJ2-5; 12 bases match TRBD2. The CDR3 covers 16 residues. Germline CDR1 is KGHDR and CDR2 is SFDVKD. J was trimmed by 5 bases and V by 3 bases; bases with no gene match: 6. CDR3 in DNA: TGTGCCACCAGTGATGCGGGGACTAGCGGGCGGGAGACCCAGTACTTC. Its protein is CATSDAGTSGRETQYF.

This chain connects TRBV6-2 or TRBV6-3 to TRBJ1-5; TRBD1 is a possible D gene (6 bases). The CDR3 has 18 residues. Germline lookup yields CDR1 MNHEY and CDR2 SVGEGT. The V end lost 2 bases, the J end lost 12 bases, and 29 bases lay between the germline ends. This chain's CDR3 is CASSYRGGAEEWSLGQHF. The DNA for the CDR3 is TGTGCCAGCAGTTACAGAGGGGGGGCAGAAGAGTGGTCCTTAGGCCAGCATTTT.